This TCR beta chain was sequenced during a study of human T cells and chemical hapten exposure. J gave up 5 bases and V 5 bases, and 6 bases lay outside the gene matches. The CDR3 sequence is 13 residues long. The time point here: patch test 3, about 24 weeks after DPC sensitization. Treatment of the sample: therapeutic diphenylcyclopropenone sensitization with weekly scalp DPC. Single cDNA molecules in the library carried unique molecular identifiers attached during preparation. Via MiXCR, TCRdb re-called the RACE reads, giving one row per CDR3 protein. Found here are approximately 97,000 distinct CDR3 sequences, roughly a quarter of them singletons; the top ten hold about 9.4%.

The receptor was derived from a man aged 40-55 years with alopecia areata. Some clones in this sample may be carry-over from other donors' samples. V gene TRBV12-3 or TRBV12-4 combines with J gene TRBJ2-7; 7 nucleotides agree with TRBD1. The sample in question was whole blood, obtained in connection with sensitization to the hapten diphenylcyclopropenone (DPC). CDR3 residues: CASSTTGIHEQYF. The CDR3 coding sequence is TGTGCCAGCAGTACGACAGGGATCCACGAGCAGTACTTC.